There are a few counts of the clone carrying this T cell receptor (beta chain). Its specificity is unknown. The sample belongs to a study of CD8+ T cells in alopecia areata. Whole-study findings and limits: Many expanded lesional clones persisted during tofacitinib (in both scalp and blood).

Extraction and reverse transcription of RNA yielded cDNA as the sequencing template. Profiling relied on immunoSEQ multiplex PCR, and the TCRdb table lists in-frame clones only, not all of them. This sample carries 200,000 to 250,000 clones, approximately 57% of them seen once, and the ten largest clones take around 1.4%. Treatment in this sample: oral pan-JAK inhibitor, 5-10 mg twice daily. Germline V gene lookup returns CDR1 SGHRS and CDR2 YFSETQ. The junction had 1 base not matched to a gene; V was cut back by 0 bases and J by 5 bases. The CDR3 totals 15 residues. The source was CD4+ T cells sorted from blood, collected at week 4, from a patient treated with tofacitinib. The clonotype originates from a human donor with alopecia areata. The chain joins TRBV5-1 to TRBJ2-3, with TRBD2 identical over 12 bases. The CDR3 DNA reads TGCGCCAGCAGCTTGGAGGGACTAGCGGGAGATACGCAGTATTTT. Its protein product is CASSLEGLAGDTQYF. Full variable domain (missing parts from reference TRBV5-1 and TRBJ2-3): KAGVTQTPRYLIKTRGQQVTLSCSPISGHRSVSWYQQTPGQGLQFLFEYFSETQRNKGNFPGRFSGRQFSNSRSEMNVSTLELGDSALYLCASSLEGLAGDTQYFGPGTRLTVL.